Below, 10 T cell receptor beta chains from the same sample are listed, as sequenced in a study of T cells after yellow fever vaccination (dated by TCRdb to the late 2010s). Library generation was performed with 5' RACE. The run used an Illumina HiSeq 2500. The public sequencing data were trimmed at Q25 with fastp and processed into clonotypes with MiXCR by TCRdb, which kept only in-frame beta chains. Every distinct CDR3 protein forms one entry, paired with its most common genes and DNA. The sample records more than 30,000 distinct CDR3 sequences, more than 6.5% of which are singletons. The ten largest account for around a fifth of the sample. What this sample's treatment or condition label stands for: live attenuated yellow fever vaccine strain. This material consisted of PBMCs, either bulk or a sorted T-cell subset (CD4+, CD8+, memory, or dextramer-sorted; not recorded which), taken on the day of the first yellow fever vaccination. The receptors shown here come from a man aged 18 to 30 who received the YFV17D yellow fever vaccine.

At least ten counts were recorded for this clonotype. J is TRBJ2-1 and V is TRBV4-1; D tentatively fits TRBD1 or TRBD2 (6 bases each). V dropped 8 bases and J dropped 5 bases, with 19 bases sitting between them. This CDR3 region has 15 residues. The V gene's germline CDR1 is MGHRA and CDR2 YSYEKL. The CDR3 loop is CASALFGGPDNEQFF. The CDR3 DNA is TGCGCCAGCGCCCTTTTCGGGGGCCCTGACAATGAGCAGTTCTTC.

This clonotype was picked up many times. CDR3 DNA sequence: TGTGCCAGCAGTTACTCAGGAGGGGAAGAGACCCAGTACTTC. This gives the protein CASSYSGGEETQYF. The chain has TRBV6-5 and TRBJ2-5; a weak D match, TRBD2 (6 bases). The V and J ends lost 0 bases and 3 bases respectively, with 8 bases between them. Germline V gene sequence: CDR1 MNHEY, CDR2 SVGAGI. The CDR3 contains 14 residues.

The table lists this clonotype with a few counts. The rearrangement links TRBV7-2 to TRBJ2-1; 8 nucleotides match TRBD1. Germline V gene data show CDR1 as SGHTA and CDR2 as FQGNSA. The CDR3 contains 15 residues. The V and J ends lost 6 bases and 2 bases, in that order; junction bases with no gene match: 6. The DNA of the CDR3 is TGTGCCAGCAGGCGTGACAGGGGAGCCTACAATGAGCAGTTCTTC. Its translation is CASRRDRGAYNEQFF.

This clonotype came up many times. V and J are TRBV4-2 and TRBJ2-5, with D tentatively TRBD2 (6 bases). Germline CDR1 reads LGHNA; CDR2 reads YNFKEQ. CDR3 size: 15 residues. V lost 0 bases to trimming and J lost 5 bases, with 13 bases between them. The CDR3 region has the DNA TGTGCCAGCAGCCAAGATCCATCGGGGGACGAGACCCAGTACTTC. This sequence encodes CASSQDPSGDETQYF.

This clonotype showed up many times. This sequence joins TRBV20-1 and TRBJ1-3; TRBD1 matches 7 bases. Germline V CDR1 and CDR2: DFQATT, SNEGSKA (reference sequence). Losses at the gene ends were 3 bases for V and 4 bases for J; bases not matched to a gene: 3. CDR3 size: 13 residues. CDR3 in DNA: TGCAGTGCTAGGGGGGGACAGGGAAACACCATATATTTT. It translates to CSARGGQGNTIYF.

This clonotype was picked up many times. The J gene is TRBJ1-2, the V gene TRBV19; 8 bases agree with TRBD1. Unmatched junction bases numbered 7, after V lost 7 bases and J lost 3 bases. Per germline, CDR1 LNHDA and CDR2 SQIVND (reference sequence). The CDR3 consists of 14 residues. The CDR3 nucleotides are TGTGCCAGTAACCGGCAGGGGGCCGACTATGGCTACACCTTC. As protein: CASNRQGADYGYTF.

This clonotype was picked up a small number of times. The rearrangement joins TRBV5-6 to TRBJ1-6; perhaps TRBD1 as D (5 bases). Germline CDR1 SGHDT, CDR2 YYEEEE. Trimming stripped 6 bases from V and 2 bases from J, with 12 bases between. The CDR3 has 15 amino acids. The DNA of the CDR3 is TGTGCCAGCACCCGTCGGGGGGCCTATAATTCACCCCTCCACTTT. Translating it yields CASTRRGAYNSPLHF.

The table lists this clonotype with many counts. This rearrangement joins TRBV18 to TRBJ2-7, with 7 bases matching TRBD1. CDR1 and CDR2 from the germline V gene are KGHSH and LQKENI. This CDR3 is built from 14 residues. J was trimmed by 3 bases and V by 5 bases; bases with no gene match: 7. The CDR3 reads CASSGDRELYEQYF. CDR3 coding DNA: TGTGCCAGCTCAGGCGACAGGGAGCTCTACGAGCAGTACTTC.

V gene TRBV5-5 combines with J gene TRBJ2-5; D uncertain. The V gene lost 1 base and the J gene lost 5 bases, with 12 bases spanning the gap. Germline CDR1 SGHKS, CDR2 YYEKEE (reference sequence). This CDR3 spans 14 amino acids. The CDR3 spells CASSLSWGRETQYF. CDR3 DNA: TGTGCCAGCAGCTTGAGCTGGGGTAGGGAGACCCAGTACTTC.

This clonotype was seen repeatedly, ten times or more. The chain combines TRBV6-1 with TRBJ2-7; the D gene is possibly TRBD1 (6 bases). The germline V gene has CDR1 MNHNS and CDR2 SASEGT. Trimming cost V 7 bases and J 1 base, with 14 bases left between them. The CDR3 covers 14 residues. The CDR3 sequence: CASKRQGSSYEQYF. Written as DNA, the CDR3 is TGTGCCAGCAAAAGGCAGGGGAGTTCCTACGAGCAGTACTTC.